A single sample is the source of the 20 T cell receptor beta chains below, sequenced in a study of blood T cell repertoires in COVID-19. The data were produced by immunoSEQ multiplex PCR, yet TCRdb's version contains in-frame clones alone and is incomplete. This sample carries roughly 200,000 clones, around 86% of them seen once, and the ten largest clones take about 5.6%. Sequencing input: PBMCs or T cells enriched from blood (not recorded which). These receptors came from a man aged 35 to 55 with acute COVID-19.

This chain links TRBV12-3 or TRBV12-4 with TRBJ1-1; D unresolved. The CDR3 loop spans 12 amino acids. Deletions cut 8 bases from V and 1 base from J, with 8 bases between. In DNA form, the CDR3 reads TGTGCCAGCTGCAGACAGAACACTGAAGCTTTCTTT. Amino acid sequence: CASCRQNTEAFF.

This chain connects TRBV20-1 to TRBJ2-2, with D possibly being TRBD1 (6 bases). Germline V gene sequence: CDR1 DFQATT, CDR2 SNEGSKA (reference sequence). Deletions cut 6 bases from V and 5 bases from J, with 16 bases between. This CDR3 is built from 14 residues. For the CDR3, the DNA is TGCAGTGCGAGTATAACAGGGTCAACCGGGGAGCTGTTTTTT. It translates to CSASITGSTGELFF.

The chain employs TRBV5-4 and TRBJ2-3; the D gene is possibly TRBD1 (6 bases). Germline CDR1 and CDR2: SGHNT and YYREEE (reference sequence). The CDR3 is 14 residues long. Trimming removed 5 bases at V and 5 bases at J, with 15 bases between. CDR3 residues: CASSPGHMGDTQYF. The CDR3 DNA reads TGTGCCAGCAGTCCGGGACACATGGGAGATACGCAGTATTTT. Full variable domain (outside the CDR3, taken from reference TRBV5-4 and TRBJ2-3): ETGVTQSPTHLIKTRGQQVTLRCSSQSGHNTVSWYQQALGQGPQFIFQYYREEENGRGNFPPRFSGLQFPNYSSELNVNALELDDSALYLCASSPGHMGDTQYFGPGTRLTVL.

Remarks on this clone: The sample has other DNA sequences that encode this CDR3 too. The J gene is TRBJ2-7, the V gene TRBV28; a weak D match, TRBD2 (6 bases). This CDR3 contains 12 residues. The V end was cut by 3 bases, the J end by 3 bases, with 6 bases between. From germline, CDR1 is MDHEN and CDR2 SYDVKM. The CDR3 region has the DNA TGTGCCAGCAGTTTGGGGGGCTACGAGCAGTACTTC. This translates into CASSLGGYEQYF. Full variable domain (rest looked up from reference TRBV28 and TRBJ2-7): DVKVTQSSRYLVKRTGEKVFLECVQDMDHENMFWYRQDPGLGLRLIYFSYDVKMKEKGDIPEGYSVSREKKERFSLILESASTNQTSMYLCASSLGGYEQYFGPGTRLTVT.

The J gene is TRBJ2-3, the V gene TRBV30; D possibly corresponds to TRBD1 (6 bases). The germline CDR1 and CDR2 sequences are GTSNPN and SVGIG (reference sequence). Between the trimmed V and J ends, which lost 4 bases and 4 bases, there was a span of 9 bases. The CDR3 runs to 12 residues. The chain's CDR3 is CAWKSGADTQYF. The CDR3 DNA sequence: TGTGCCTGGAAGTCAGGGGCAGATACGCAGTATTTT.

V usage is TRBV15 and J usage is TRBJ2-1, with TRBD2 matching over 14 bases. After removal of 3 bases from V and 8 bases from J, the junction contained 6 bases not matched to a gene. CDR3 length equals 16 residues. Germline assignment: CDR1 LNHNV and CDR2 YYDKDF (reference sequence). The CDR3 DNA is TGTGCCACCAGCAGTACTGGACTAGCGGGAGGAGATGAGCAGTTCTTC. Translating it yields CATSSTGLAGGDEQFF.

The chain is built from TRBV5-5 and TRBJ2-7, with 7 bases fitting TRBD1. The germline V gene has CDR1 SGHKS and CDR2 YYEKEE (reference sequence). The V gene end was trimmed by 3 bases and the J gene end by 0 bases; junction bases not matched to a gene: 3. This CDR3 has 14 amino acids. The CDR3 reads CASSSGQDSYEQYF. CDR3 nucleotide sequence: TGTGCCAGCAGCTCCGGACAGGACTCCTACGAGCAGTACTTC. Full variable domain (outside the CDR3, taken from reference TRBV5-5 and TRBJ2-7): DAGVTQSPTHLIKTRGQQVTLRCSPISGHKSVSWYQQVLGQGPQFIFQYYEKEERGRGNFPDRFSARQFPNYSSELNVNALLLGDSALYLCASSSGQDSYEQYFGPGTRLTVT.

Only one count was recorded for this clone. The V gene is TRBV5-1, the J gene TRBJ2-3; 13 positions match TRBD2. The V and J ends lost 4 bases and 4 bases, in that order; junction bases with no gene match: 18. Germline CDR1 reads SGHRS; CDR2 reads YFSETQ. The CDR3 is 20 amino acids. The CDR3 sequence: CASSAPSGARTSGSPDTQYF. CDR3 DNA: TGCGCCAGCAGCGCCCCATCGGGGGCCAGGACTAGCGGGAGCCCAGATACGCAGTATTTT.

V is TRBV4-1 and J is TRBJ1-2, with D tentatively TRBD1 (6 bases). V lost 0 bases and J 5 bases, leaving 16 bases between the germline ends. The CDR3 spans 16 residues. Germline V gene data show CDR1 as MGHRA and CDR2 as YSYEKL. Here the CDR3 reads CASSQETGLLGYGYTF. CDR3 bases: TGCGCCAGCAGCCAAGAGACAGGCCTCTTGGGATATGGCTACACCTTC.

The J gene is TRBJ2-5, the V gene TRBV9, with 11 positions matching TRBD2. The CDR3 consists of 14 residues. Germline CDR1 reads SGDLS; CDR2 reads YYNGEE. After removal of 4 bases from V and 4 bases from J, the junction contained 3 bases not matched to a gene. CDR3 sequence reads: CASSPGLAGETQYF. The CDR3 DNA sequence: TGTGCCAGCAGCCCCGGACTAGCGGGAGAGACCCAGTACTTC.

The chain recombines TRBV7-9 with TRBJ2-1; D possibly corresponds to TRBD2 (6 bases). V was trimmed by 1 base and J by 9 bases, leaving 19 bases between them. Germline CDR1 SEHNR, CDR2 FQNEAQ (reference sequence). This CDR3 is built from 16 residues. This CDR3 reads CASSLGSGPGGSEQFF. In DNA, the CDR3 is TGTGCCAGCAGCTTAGGAAGCGGCCCTGGGGGGAGTGAGCAGTTCTTC.

This chain joins TRBV30 and TRBJ1-1; D unclear. V shed 4 bases and J shed 4 bases, with 16 bases lying between them. The CDR3 spans 14 residues. Germline-derived CDR1 and CDR2 are GTSNPN and SVGIG (reference sequence). The CDR3 spells CAWISGLGVTEAFF. The DNA for the CDR3 is TGTGCCTGGATCTCAGGTCTGGGAGTCACTGAAGCTTTCTTT.

V and J are TRBV25-1 and TRBJ2-7; weak D call: TRBD1 (5 bases). Trimming shortened V by 3 bases and J by 3 bases, and 9 bases separated the two germline ends. Per the germline V gene, CDR1 is MGHDK and CDR2 is SYGVNS. This CDR3 contains 13 residues. CDR3 DNA sequence: TGTGCCAGCAGTGACAGGGATAACTACGAGCAGTACTTC. Translated, it gives CASSDRDNYEQYF.

V and J are TRBV30 and TRBJ1-2; the match to TRBD1 covers 8 bases. J was trimmed by 0 bases and V by 5 bases; bases with no gene match: 11. This CDR3 spans 16 amino acids. Germline CDR1 is GTSNPN and CDR2 is SVGIG (reference sequence). The DNA for the CDR3 is TGTGCCTGGCCATTCAGGGGGCATCACTCTAACTATGGCTACACCTTC. Translation gives CAWPFRGHHSNYGYTF.

The chain couples TRBV29-1 to TRBJ2-5, with 8 bases lining up with TRBD2. Per germline, CDR1 SQVTM and CDR2 ANQGSEA. The CDR3 loop spans 13 amino acids. V lost 4 bases and J lost 3; bases outside the gene matches: 4. The CDR3 bases are TGCAGCGTTGGGGCGGGGGGAAAAGAGACCCAGTACTTC. It translates to CSVGAGGKETQYF.

This CDR3 is CASSGGLSSSNQPQHF. CDR3 sequence (DNA): TGTGCCAGCAGCGGGGGACTAAGCAGTAGCAATCAGCCCCAGCATTTT. The chain combines TRBV2 with TRBJ1-5; TRBD1 is a possible D gene (5 bases). The V end was cut by 6 bases, the J end by 0 bases, with 15 bases between. Per the germline V gene, CDR1 is SNHLY and CDR2 is FYNNEI. The CDR3 sequence is 16 residues long.

This chain uses TRBV7-9 with TRBJ1-2; D unclear. Germline loops: CDR1 SEHNR, CDR2 FQNEAQ (reference sequence). V lost 6 bases and J 8 bases, leaving 13 bases between the germline ends. The CDR3 totals 12 residues. Written as DNA, the CDR3 is TGTGCCAGCAGGAGCTCCCTTTGGGGCTACACCTTC. Translated, it gives CASRSSLWGYTF. Full variable domain (rest looked up from reference TRBV7-9 and TRBJ1-2): DTGVSQNPRHKITKRGQNVTFRCDPISEHNRLYWYRQTLGQGPEFLTYFQNEAQLEKSRLLSDRFSAERPKGSFSTLEIQRTEQGDSAMYLCASRSSLWGYTFGSGTRLTVV.

The V call is TRBV5-6, the J call TRBJ2-4; TRBD1 agrees at 7 bases. Germline V lookup: CDR1 SGHDT, CDR2 YYEEEE. Unmatched junction bases numbered 14, after V lost 4 bases and J lost 10 bases. The CDR3 extends over 15 amino acids. The CDR3 protein is CASSPLGYDRVIQYF. DNA for the CDR3: TGTGCCAGCAGCCCCTTAGGATACGACAGGGTTATTCAGTACTTC.

The rearrangement joins TRBV7-7 to TRBJ2-1; TRBD1 aligns across 9 bases. The V segment lost 0 bases and the J segment 5 bases; nucleotides outside the gene matches: 2. The germline gives CDR1 SSHAT, CDR2 FNYEAQ (reference sequence). CDR3 size: 15 residues. CDR3 sequence: CASSLAWTGDNEQFF. In DNA, the CDR3 is TGTGCCAGCAGCTTAGCGTGGACAGGGGACAATGAGCAGTTCTTC. Full variable domain (outside the CDR3, taken from reference TRBV7-7 and TRBJ2-1): GAGVSQSPRYKVTKRGQDVTLRCDPISSHATLYWYQQALGQGPEFLTYFNYEAQPDKSGLPSDRFSAERPEGSISTLTIQRTEQRDSAMYRCASSLAWTGDNEQFFGPGTRLTVL.

The chain employs TRBV6-4 and TRBJ2-2; D might be TRBD1 (6 bases). Trimming stripped 7 bases from V and 2 bases from J, with 14 bases between. This CDR3 region has 15 residues. From germline, CDR1 is MRHNA and CDR2 SNTAGT. The CDR3 DNA sequence: TGTGCCAGCACCCCATCAGGGGTCAACACCGGGGAGCTGTTTTTT. Its translation is CASTPSGVNTGELFF.